These T cell receptor beta chains were read from a single sample in a study of blood T cells in healthy people across ages. TCRdb used MiXCR to reprocess the 5' RACE reads, holding one entry per CDR3 protein. This sample has about 810,000 distinct CDR3 sequences, with 35% to 40% found just once. The sequenced sample consisted of blood. Receptors originate from a man younger than 30 in good health. Each CDR3 is given with its conserved first and last residue.

>TRBV30|TRBJ1-1
CAWRPGGNTEAFF
>TRBV7-9|TRBJ1-5
CASSPRRGGNQPQHF
>TRBV15|TRBJ1-1
CATSRPRGSGTEAFF
>TRBV5-6|TRBJ2-1
CASSRGQGLQNNEQFF
>TRBV7-9|TRBJ2-1
CASSYVLARSYNEQFF
>TRBV6-5|TRBJ2-7
CASSLFKGYEQYF
>TRBV2|TRBJ2-5
CASSEVRRGGEETQYF
>TRBV13|TRBJ2-1
CASTAFVAGPYNEQFF
>TRBV21-1|TRBJ2-6
CASSKGPGPHSGANVLTF
>TRBV7-2|TRBJ2-5
CASSPEDGLAAKETQYF
>TRBV25-1|TRBJ2-3
CASNRGASTDTQYF
>TRBV20-1|TRBJ2-3
CSARAPSTDTQYF
>TRBV5-6|TRBJ2-2
CASSLKGPGELFF
>TRBV4-2|TRBJ2-3
CASSQRQGETSGSVQYF
>TRBV9|TRBJ2-5
CASSSEGGDEQYF
>TRBV4-1|TRBJ1-5
CANSQAGGQLGNQPQHF
>TRBV7-9|TRBJ2-7
CASSLGAEVKKQYF
>TRBV11-2|TRBJ2-7
CASSRPGQGAYEQYF
>TRBV27|TRBJ1-2
CASSPSRDYGYTF
>TRBV29-1|TRBJ1-1
CSVEVPNTEAFF
>TRBV29-1|TRBJ2-5
CSVRGLLKETQYF
>TRBV20-1|TRBJ2-1
CSAHGTGLFF
>TRBV20-1|TRBJ2-5
CSARDRLTGQETQYF
>TRBV12-3/TRBV12-4|TRBJ1-4
CASSLGGGTANEKLFF